Listed below are T cell receptor beta chains from one sample, sequenced in a study of graft-versus-host responses after intestinal transplantation. Here immunoSEQ multiplex PCR was the method, and the copy in TCRdb shows in-frame clones only, minus some. Among about 86,000 clones listed, about 87% were seen once. Their antigens are not known. Sequences were derived from unstimulated CD4+ T cells sorted from spleen or lymph node cells, sampled before transplant. The receptors originated from a human donor who was the organ donor for an intestinal transplant. CDR3s include the opening cysteine and the closing phenylalanine or tryptophan. The D gene is left open where the match is weak. Clone size appears in some rows only: once, few, many, or a class for an expanded clone.

clone_size	v_call	d_call	j_call	cdr3_aa	cdr3_nt
.	TRBV6-1	.	TRBJ2-5	CASSEGPSPEGTQYF	TGTGCCAGCAGTGAAGGCCCATCCCCGGAGGGGACCCAGTACTTC
.	TRBV29-1	.	TRBJ2-2	CSVVWGQVGELFF	TGCAGCGTTGTCTGGGGGCAGGTCGGGGAGCTGTTTTTT
.	TRBV19	.	TRBJ2-3	CASSTPRAGKQTLTDTQYF	TGTGCCAGTAGTACCCCGCGGGCTGGGAAGCAAACCCTCACAGATACGCAGTATTTT
.	TRBV5-1	.	TRBJ1-5	CASSLAGQNQPQHF	TGCGCCAGCAGCTTGGCAGGCCAGAATCAGCCCCAGCATTTT
few	TRBV6-6	TRBD1	TRBJ1-2	CASSYSGRGLGGYTF	TGTGCCAGCAGTTACTCTGGCAGGGGGCTTGGTGGCTACACCTTC
.	TRBV28	.	TRBJ2-3	CASSRQGGGFGDTQYF	TGTGCCAGCAGCCGACAGGGCGGAGGGTTTGGAGATACGCAGTATTTT
.	TRBV4-1	TRBD1	TRBJ1-2	CASSQVFRGDYGYTF	TGCGCCAGCAGCCAAGTCTTCAGGGGGGACTATGGCTACACCTTC
.	TRBV19	.	TRBJ2-6	CASSIRSSGANVLTF	TGTGCCAGTAGTATCCGGAGCTCTGGGGCCAACGTCCTGACTTTC
once	TRBV7-3	TRBD2	TRBJ2-1	CASRLAGTSGTYNEQFF	TGTGCCAGCAGGCTCGCCGGGACTAGCGGGACCTACAATGAGCAGTTCTTC
.	TRBV4-1	.	TRBJ2-7	CASSQTTIGFWQYF	TGCGCCAGCAGCCAAACCACGATCGGGTTTTGGCAGTACTTC
.	TRBV7-6	TRBD2	TRBJ2-3	CASQRWGGPGTDTQYF	TGTGCCAGCCAGCGGTGGGGAGGGCCCGGCACAGATACGCAGTATTTT
.	TRBV28	.	TRBJ2-5	CASSPPTDGGETQYF	TGTGCCAGCAGTCCTCCGACAGACGGGGGAGAGACCCAGTACTTC
.	TRBV11-3	.	TRBJ2-7	CASSSAVWAGEQYF	TGTGCCAGCAGCTCCGCAGTGTGGGCCGGCGAGCAGTACTTC
.	TRBV2	.	TRBJ2-7	CASCVGGVEQYF	TGTGCCAGCTGCGTCGGGGGAGTCGAGCAGTACTTC
.	TRBV2	.	TRBJ2-5	CASRESVAETQYF	TGTGCCAGCAGGGAGTCGGTGGCGGAGACCCAGTACTTC
.	TRBV9	TRBD2	TRBJ2-5	CASNVAGLQETQYF	TGTGCCAGCAACGTAGCGGGACTACAAGAGACCCAGTACTTC
.	TRBV11-3	TRBD1	TRBJ1-2	CASSRGQGAGYTF	TGTGCCAGCAGCCGCGGACAGGGGGCTGGCTACACCTTC
.	TRBV7-3	TRBD2	TRBJ2-3	CASSFYAGGRTDTQYF	TGTGCCAGCAGCTTTTACGCGGGGGGCCGGACAGATACGCAGTATTTT
.	TRBV4-2	.	TRBJ2-5	CASSQAANRGEETQYF	TGTGCCAGCAGCCAGGCCGCCAACCGGGGAGAAGAGACCCAGTACTTC
.	TRBV9	.	TRBJ2-7	CASSPQGGEQYF	TGTGCCAGCAGCCCCCAGGGGGGTGAGCAGTACTTC
few	TRBV6-6	.	TRBJ1-1	CASSYSLGSEAFF	TGTGCCAGCAGTTACTCACTTGGGAGCGAAGCTTTCTTT
.	TRBV5-1	.	TRBJ2-3	CASSNGRLPDTQYF	TGCGCCAGCAGCAACGGCCGACTGCCAGATACGCAGTATTTT
.	TRBV6-5	TRBD1	TRBJ1-5	CASSYRKQGNQPQHF	TGTGCCAGCAGTTACCGTAAACAGGGGAATCAGCCCCAGCATTTT
.	TRBV2	TRBD2	TRBJ2-3	CALPRQGLAGGGGTDTQYF	TGTGCCCTCCCACGGCAGGGACTAGCGGGTGGAGGGGGCACAGATACGCAGTATTTT
.	TRBV2	TRBD1	TRBJ1-5	CASLGQGSNQPQHF	TGTGCCAGCTTAGGACAGGGGAGCAATCAGCCCCAGCATTTT
.	TRBV11-2	TRBD2	TRBJ2-3	CASSFLGGWTSGRGDTQYF	TGTGCCAGCAGCTTTTTAGGCGGTTGGACTAGCGGGAGAGGGGATACGCAGTATTTT
once	TRBV11-3	TRBD1	TRBJ2-1	CASSSRQGAGEQFF	TGTGCCAGCAGCAGCAGACAGGGGGCAGGTGAGCAGTTCTTC
.	TRBV9	TRBD1	TRBJ2-5	CASSEGPRTGQETQYF	TGTGCCAGCAGCGAGGGGCCTAGGACAGGGCAAGAGACCCAGTACTTC